These T cell receptor beta chains were read from a single sample in a study of blood T cells in healthy people across ages. TCRdb ran MiXCR on the 5' RACE reads and lists one entry per CDR3 protein. Of over 1.5 million distinct CDR3 sequences listed, 49% were seen once; the top ten hold less than 2.5%. Sequenced: blood. Receptors originate from a middle-aged woman in good health. The CDR3 runs from the conserved cysteine through the conserved F or W. A D gene is named only where the DNA matches it firmly. Part of the rows lack a size; the others show once, few, many or a class for expanded clones.

v_call	d_call	j_call	clone_size	cdr3_aa	cdr3_nt
TRBV20-1	TRBD1	TRBJ2-1	-	CSASAPGQAGEQFF	TGCAGTGCTAGTGCACCGGGACAGGCGGGTGAGCAGTTCTTC
TRBV7-2	-	TRBJ2-1	-	CASSLVVEGEQFF	TGTGCCAGCAGCTTAGTGGTGGAAGGGGAGCAGTTCTTC
TRBV5-6	TRBD2	TRBJ2-5	few	CASSIGTSAQETQYF	TGTGCCAGCAGCATCGGGACTAGCGCACAAGAGACCCAGTACTTC
TRBV20-1	-	TRBJ2-5	-	CSASRGCQETQYF	TGCAGTGCTAGTAGGGGGTGCCAAGAGACCCAGTACTTC
TRBV12-3/TRBV12-4	TRBD1	TRBJ1-1	-	CASTVGQLNTEAFF	TGTGCCAGCACCGTGGGACAGCTGAACACTGAAGCTTTCTTT
TRBV27	-	TRBJ2-1	-	CASSLVQGGGEQFF	TGTGCCAGCAGTTTGGTTCAGGGTGGGGGTGAGCAGTTCTTC
TRBV20-1	-	TRBJ2-4	-	CSARVRGGNIQYF	TGCAGTGCTAGAGTTAGGGGTGGGAACATTCAGTACTTC
TRBV29-1	TRBD1	TRBJ1-2	few	CSVAGTGRYGYTF	TGCAGCGTGGCCGGGACAGGGCGGTATGGCTACACCTTC
TRBV15	-	TRBJ2-1	-	CATSRIQGNEQFF	TGTGCCACCAGCAGAATACAGGGAAATGAGCAGTTCTTC
TRBV7-2	TRBD2	TRBJ2-5	-	CASSLSHLAGGLETQYF	TGTGCCAGCAGCTTATCCCATCTAGCGGGGGGGTTGGAGACCCAGTACTTC
TRBV6-6	-	TRBJ2-4	-	CASSDSDGDIQYF	TGTGCCAGCAGTGACTCGGACGGGGACATTCAGTACTTC
TRBV6-5	-	TRBJ2-3	-	CASSYGTGRLADTQYF	TGTGCCAGCAGTTACGGCACGGGGAGGCTTGCAGATACGCAGTATTTT
TRBV7-9	TRBD2	TRBJ2-1	-	CASSTLAGGRSEQFF	TGTGCCAGCAGCACGCTAGCGGGGGGGCGAAGTGAGCAGTTCTTC
TRBV24-1	-	TRBJ2-5	-	CATSDVGARETQYF	TGTGCCACCAGTGATGTCGGAGCCCGAGAGACCCAGTACTTC
TRBV5-5	-	TRBJ2-7	few	CASSLVWDGSYEQYF	TGTGCCAGCAGCTTGGTGTGGGACGGCTCCTACGAGCAGTACTTC
TRBV6-2/TRBV6-3	-	TRBJ2-1	once	CASSYKGDGNEQFF	TGTGCCAGCAGTTACAAGGGAGATGGGAATGAGCAGTTCTTC
TRBV4-1	-	TRBJ2-3	few	CASSRPATDTQYF	TGCGCCAGCAGCCGACCGGCCACAGATACGCAGTATTTT
TRBV5-1	-	TRBJ2-5	few	CASSLRWGLGETQYF	TGCGCCAGCAGCTTGAGATGGGGTCTAGGCGAGACCCAGTACTTC
TRBV10-1	-	TRBJ2-7	-	CASTPSGRYEQYF	TGCGCCAGTACTCCCTCGGGTCGGTACGAGCAGTACTTC
TRBV20-1	-	TRBJ2-5	few	CSAAPLTGTGETQYF	TGCAGTGCCGCACCCTTGACAGGGACTGGAGAGACCCAGTACTTC
TRBV27	TRBD1	TRBJ1-5	-	CASSPLTDRVNQPQHF	TGTGCCAGCAGCCCGTTAACGGACAGGGTAAATCAGCCCCAGCATTTT
TRBV11-1	TRBD2	TRBJ2-2	-	CASSRWTSGGAGELFF	TGTGCCAGCAGCCGATGGACTAGCGGGGGAGCCGGGGAGCTGTTTTTT
TRBV6-2/TRBV6-3	TRBD2	TRBJ2-7	-	CASRSGTSGVYEQYF	TGTGCCAGCAGGTCCGGGACTAGCGGGGTCTACGAGCAGTACTTC
TRBV5-1	-	TRBJ2-5	-	CASSRSPIETQYF	TGCGCCAGCAGCCGATCACCGATAGAGACCCAGTACTTC
TRBV20-1	-	TRBJ2-5	few	CSARAFQGAETQYF	TGCAGTGCTAGGGCGTTCCAGGGAGCAGAGACCCAGTACTTC
TRBV11-1	TRBD1	TRBJ2-1	-	CASSLRDRGLYEQFF	TGTGCCAGCAGCCTCCGGGACAGGGGGCTCTATGAGCAGTTCTTC
TRBV9	-	TRBJ1-4	-	CASSVSTATNEKLFF	TGTGCCAGCAGCGTGTCGACAGCAACTAATGAAAAACTGTTTTTT
TRBV20-1	-	TRBJ2-7	-	CSARGPTVSYEQYF	TGCAGTGCTAGAGGCCCCACTGTTTCCTACGAGCAGTACTTC
TRBV11-1	TRBD1	TRBJ1-2	-	CASSRGQIRANYGYTF	TGTGCCAGCAGCCGGGGACAGATTCGAGCTAACTATGGCTACACCTTC